This passage covers 8 T cell receptor beta chains from one sample sequenced in a study of blood T cell repertoires in COVID-19. Here immunoSEQ multiplex PCR was the method, and the copy in TCRdb shows in-frame clones only, minus some. This sample has some 130,000 clones, with around 88% found just once. Sample: peripheral blood. All receptors derive from a man aged 45 to 65 with acute or convalescent COVID-19.

The chain employs TRBV10-3 and TRBJ2-1, with 10 bases matching TRBD2. Per the germline V gene, CDR1 is ENHRY and CDR2 is SYGVKD. This CDR3 spans 14 amino acids. V was clipped by 8 bases and J by 2 bases; unmatched bases: 3. The CDR3 nucleotides are TGTGCCATCTCAACTAGCGGGACCTACAATGAGCAGTTCTTC. Protein sequence: CAISTSGTYNEQFF.

CDR3 bases: TGTGCCAGCAGCCAAGAGGGGGGGCCAGATACGCAGTATTTT. Translating gives CASSQEGGPDTQYF. V and J are TRBV4-2 and TRBJ2-3; TRBD2 is a possible D gene (7 bases). This CDR3 is 14 amino acids long. Deletions cut 0 bases from V and 4 bases from J, with 8 bases between. Germline V gene sequence: CDR1 LGHNA, CDR2 YNFKEQ.

The J gene is TRBJ1-2, the V gene TRBV7-3; 9 bases are shared with TRBD1. The CDR3 length is 13 residues. The germline CDR1 and CDR2 sequences are SGHTA and FQGTGA. V lost 6 bases and J lost 8; bases outside the gene matches: 7. The CDR3 nucleotides read TGTGCCAGCAGTTACCGGACAGGGGAAGGCTACACCTTC. It encodes CASSYRTGEGYTF.

The gene calls are TRBV7-6 and TRBJ2-4; 7 nucleotides match TRBD2. J was trimmed by 1 base and V by 5 bases; bases with no gene match: 11. The CDR3 spans 17 residues. The germline CDR1 and CDR2 sequences are SGHVS and FNYEAQ. CDR3: CASSPQSGTAAKNIQYF. The DNA for the CDR3 is TGTGCCAGCAGCCCCCAAAGCGGGACTGCGGCCAAAAACATTCAGTACTTC.

The rearrangement links TRBV6-5 to TRBJ2-1; a weak D match, TRBD2 (7 bases). Trimming took 6 bases from V and 8 from J, leaving 20 bases between them. Germline V lookup: CDR1 MNHEY, CDR2 SVGAGI. The CDR3 sequence is 15 residues long. The CDR3 loop is CASSPKGGALYEQFF. The CDR3 DNA reads as TGTGCCAGCAGCCCCAAGGGGGGGGCTTTATATGAGCAGTTCTTC.

The chain combines TRBV5-8 with TRBJ1-3; tentatively, D is TRBD1 (5 bases). Deletions cut 4 bases from V and 3 bases from J, with 14 bases between. The germline CDR1 and CDR2 sequences are SGHTS and YDEGEE. This CDR3 has 15 amino acids. The CDR3 DNA is TGTGCCAGCAGCGACTGGCGGGGGGATGGAAACACCATATATTTT. Its protein product is CASSDWRGDGNTIYF. The entire variable domain, with the rest obtained from reference TRBV5-8 and TRBJ1-3, is as follows: EAGVTQSPTHLIKTRGQQATLRCSPISGHTSVYWYQQALGLGLQFLLWYDEGEERNRGNFPPRFSGRQFPNYSSELNVNALELEDSALYLCASSDWRGDGNTIYFGEGSWLTVV.

In DNA form, the CDR3 reads TGTGCCAGCAGTCGGGGGGGGCGCAATCAGCCCCAGCATTTT. As protein: CASSRGGRNQPQHF. The gene calls are TRBV13 and TRBJ1-5, with D possibly being TRBD1 (6 bases). Germline values: CDR1 PRHDT, CDR2 FYEKMQ (reference sequence). The CDR3 runs to 14 residues. Trimming stripped 6 bases from V and 2 bases from J, with 11 bases between.

This chain uses TRBV28 with TRBJ2-7, with TRBD1 matching over 8 bases. The CDR3 extends over 16 amino acids. Germline CDR1 MDHEN, CDR2 SYDVKM. J gave up 4 bases and V 5 bases, and 13 bases lay outside the gene matches. The CDR3 sequence: CASSASGGEYVYEQYF. CDR3 sequence (DNA): TGTGCCAGCAGTGCCTCAGGGGGCGAGTATGTATACGAGCAGTACTTC. Full variable domain (rest looked up from reference TRBV28 and TRBJ2-7): DVKVTQSSRYLVKRTGEKVFLECVQDMDHENMFWYRQDPGLGLRLIYFSYDVKMKEKGDIPEGYSVSREKKERFSLILESASTNQTSMYLCASSASGGEYVYEQYFGPGTRLTVT.